Listed below are T cell receptor beta chains from one sample, sequenced in a study of early T cells in non-severe SARS-CoV-2 infection. TCRdb redid the calling of the 5' RACE reads with MiXCR, one entry per CDR3 protein. The data contain fewer than 85,000 distinct CDR3 sequences, about 11% of them seen just once; the ten biggest clones take up around 13%. The material sequenced was whole blood, taken at baseline. These receptor sequences come from an adult who was a healthcare worker with PCR-confirmed SARS-CoV-2 infection or an uninfected control (not recorded which). CDR3s include the opening cysteine and the closing phenylalanine or tryptophan. The order of the fields is CDR3 protein, J gene, V gene.

cdr3_aa: CSAGRQARALEQYF
j_call: TRBJ2-7
v_call: TRBV20-1

cdr3_aa: CASSYSPASGANVLTF
j_call: TRBJ2-6
v_call: TRBV6-5

cdr3_aa: CASSVVPGSNSPLHF
j_call: TRBJ1-6
v_call: TRBV9

cdr3_aa: CASSVNGVQETQYF
j_call: TRBJ2-5
v_call: TRBV9

cdr3_aa: CASRSAGGQGDYEQYF
j_call: TRBJ2-7
v_call: TRBV11-2

cdr3_aa: CARRLETGDTQYF
j_call: TRBJ2-3
v_call: TRBV19

cdr3_aa: CASSQTGGSGNTIYF
j_call: TRBJ1-3
v_call: TRBV4-1

cdr3_aa: CASSLVGAGGELFF
j_call: TRBJ2-2
v_call: TRBV7-9

cdr3_aa: CSVGGGASKETQYF
j_call: TRBJ2-5
v_call: TRBV29-1

cdr3_aa: CASSLAPFQFF
j_call: TRBJ2-1
v_call: TRBV7-9

cdr3_aa: CASSLTFGATQYF
j_call: TRBJ2-5
v_call: TRBV12-3/TRBV12-4

cdr3_aa: CVSSLSLDAGYNSPLHF
j_call: TRBJ1-6
v_call: TRBV12-3/TRBV12-4

cdr3_aa: CASSDLLGDTQYF
j_call: TRBJ2-3
v_call: TRBV9

cdr3_aa: CASSLSGGRSGVQYF
j_call: TRBJ2-5
v_call: TRBV7-2

cdr3_aa: CASSELTVGTGELFF
j_call: TRBJ2-2
v_call: TRBV25-1

cdr3_aa: CASGITEYTDTQYF
j_call: TRBJ2-3
v_call: TRBV28

cdr3_aa: CASSFARRETQYF
j_call: TRBJ2-5
v_call: TRBV5-6

cdr3_aa: CASRRRDGGHSNQPQHF
j_call: TRBJ1-5
v_call: TRBV19

cdr3_aa: CASTNGPFPFSGANVLTF
j_call: TRBJ2-6
v_call: TRBV19

cdr3_aa: CASSYSYSVYNYGYTF
j_call: TRBJ1-2
v_call: TRBV6-5

cdr3_aa: CASSGGPPGGELFF
j_call: TRBJ2-2
v_call: TRBV11-1

cdr3_aa: CASSVGTRGGETQYF
j_call: TRBJ2-5
v_call: TRBV5-1

cdr3_aa: CASSLGARQETQYF
j_call: TRBJ2-5
v_call: TRBV11-1

cdr3_aa: CVKIRGRNTGELFF
j_call: TRBJ2-2
v_call: TRBV25-1

cdr3_aa: CASSLARLAGSSYNEQFF
j_call: TRBJ2-1
v_call: TRBV7-9

cdr3_aa: CASSLATFNNEQFF
j_call: TRBJ2-1
v_call: TRBV7-2

cdr3_aa: CASSAGTRTYEQYF
j_call: TRBJ2-7
v_call: TRBV28

cdr3_aa: CASSRDTLNEQFF
j_call: TRBJ2-1
v_call: TRBV7-9

cdr3_aa: CASYRTGGVQTSTDTQYF
j_call: TRBJ2-3
v_call: TRBV18

cdr3_aa: CASSLLPGTYNEQFF
j_call: TRBJ2-1
v_call: TRBV7-3